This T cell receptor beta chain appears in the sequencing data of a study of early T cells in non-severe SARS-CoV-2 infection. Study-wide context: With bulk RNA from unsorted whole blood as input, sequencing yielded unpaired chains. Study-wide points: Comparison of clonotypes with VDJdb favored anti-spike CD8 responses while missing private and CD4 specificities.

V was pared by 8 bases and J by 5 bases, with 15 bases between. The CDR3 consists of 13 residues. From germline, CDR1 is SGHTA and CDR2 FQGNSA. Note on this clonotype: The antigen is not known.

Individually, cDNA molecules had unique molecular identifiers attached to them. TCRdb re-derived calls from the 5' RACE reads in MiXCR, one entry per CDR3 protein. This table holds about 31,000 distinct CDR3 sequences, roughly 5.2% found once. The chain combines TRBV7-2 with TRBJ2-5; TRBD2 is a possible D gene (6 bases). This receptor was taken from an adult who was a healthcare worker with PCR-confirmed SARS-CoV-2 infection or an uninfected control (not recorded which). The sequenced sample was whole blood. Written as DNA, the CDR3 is TGTGCCAGCGGAGGCGGGGTCCGGGAGACCCAGTACTTC. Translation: CASGGGVRETQYF.